This record covers a single T cell receptor beta chain. Time point specified: pre-treatment sample, taken before nivolumab and TIL therapy. These data are taken from a study of TIL therapy for anti-PD-1-resistant metastatic lung cancer. About the research overall: Most patients had lung adenocarcinoma. By whole-exome sequencing, median non-synonymous tumor mutation burden was roughly 1.6 mutations per megabase.

The immunoSEQ assay was v3. Clones were read by immunoSEQ multiplex PCR, and TCRdb kept only the in-frame ones, dropping some. The table has tens of thousands of clones, 65% to 90% seen once. V dropped 3 bases and J dropped 0; count of bases not matched to a gene: 17. The CDR3 length is 20 residues. The germline CDR1 and CDR2 sequences are KGHSH and LQKENI. The J gene is TRBJ1-5, the V gene TRBV18; 7 bases align to TRBD1. The receptor was derived from a person aged 25-79 years with non-small cell lung cancer. The starting material was blood, obtained at baseline. The CDR3 spells CASSPLLRDSHTYSNQPQHF. CDR3 DNA sequence: TGTGCCAGCTCACCCTTACTCCGGGACAGCCATACCTATAGCAATCAGCCCCAGCATTTT.